This T cell receptor beta chain was observed in a study of beta chain features in type 1 diabetes. Regarding the study as a whole: All four CD4+ subsets of Type 1 diabetes patients contained TCRB CDR3s that were moderately but significantly shorter. Among patients, naive, central memory and Treg TCRB repertoires appeared more similar than among healthy donors. Short templates might get an advantage during PCR, and this would be equal in patients and controls.

All of the isolated RNA was reverse transcribed, so expressed TCRB transcripts were sequenced. Generated by immunoSEQ multiplex PCR, the TCRdb table keeps only in-frame clones and is missing some. The sample has roughly 250,000 clones, around 20% seen once. Central memory, naive, regulatory and stem cell-like memory CD4+ cells were sorted by CD45RO/CCR7/CD25/CD127/CD95/CD27. Each sorted fraction was over 95% pure. Regarding this clone: Its antigen is currently unknown.

The CDR3 is made up of 15 amino acids. Germline values: CDR1 SGHAT, CDR2 FQNNGV. Losses at the gene ends were 5 bases for V and 2 bases for J; bases not matched to a gene: 3. This rearrangement joins TRBV11-2 to TRBJ2-1; 10 bases map to TRBD1. This sequence was found in a woman aged 40 to 50 with type 1 diabetes. The source material was naive CD4+ T cells from blood. The CDR3 is CASSPGTGAYNEQFF. CDR3 sequence (DNA): TGTGCCAGCAGCCCCGGGACAGGGGCCTACAATGAGCAGTTCTTC.